This TCR beta chain was sequenced during a study of OX40 agonist ivuxolimab in advanced cancers. Profiled with immunoSEQ multiplex PCR; TCRdb holds only in-frame clones, not every one. This sample carries approximately 34,000 clones, 88% of them seen once, and the ten largest clones take 45% to 65%. This clone was seen more than once but under ten times. This CDR3 spans 15 amino acids. Germline V lookup: CDR1 SEHNR, CDR2 FQNEAQ (reference sequence). V was clipped by 5 bases and J by 8 bases; unmatched bases: 9. Sample: CD4+ or CD8+ T cells sorted from blood, taken in a trial of the OX40 agonist ivuxolimab. This TCR derives from an adult with an advanced solid tumor such as melanoma, head and neck, liver or kidney cancer. The chain couples TRBV7-9 to TRBJ1-6, with TRBD1 identical over 7 bases. The CDR3 DNA follows: TGTGCCAGCAGCCTAAATCAGGGGGACGATTCACCCCTCCACTTT. This sequence encodes CASSLNQGDDSPLHF.